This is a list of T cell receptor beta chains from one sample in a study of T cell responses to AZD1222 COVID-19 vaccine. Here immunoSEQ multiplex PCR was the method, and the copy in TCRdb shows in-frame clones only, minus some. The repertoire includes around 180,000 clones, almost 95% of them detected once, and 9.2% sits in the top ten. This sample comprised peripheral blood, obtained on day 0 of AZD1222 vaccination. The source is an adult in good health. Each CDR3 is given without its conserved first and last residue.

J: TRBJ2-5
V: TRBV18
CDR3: ASSRRTGGIETQY

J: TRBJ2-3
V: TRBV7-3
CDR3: ASSLQAGRGADTQY

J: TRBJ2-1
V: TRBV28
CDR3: ASSFDNEQF

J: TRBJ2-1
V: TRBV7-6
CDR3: ASSLLGGGGRRSYNEQF

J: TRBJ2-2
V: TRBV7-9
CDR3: ASSGKTGGHGELF

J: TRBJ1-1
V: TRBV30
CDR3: AWTERGGTEAF

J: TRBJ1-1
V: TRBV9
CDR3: ASSVDGRRQGERAF

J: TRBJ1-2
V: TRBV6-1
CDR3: ASSEREGNHGYT

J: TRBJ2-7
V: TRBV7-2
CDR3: ASSLGTYEQY

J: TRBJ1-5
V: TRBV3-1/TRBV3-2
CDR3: ASSLQINQPQH

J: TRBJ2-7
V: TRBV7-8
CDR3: ASSLASGSKYEQY

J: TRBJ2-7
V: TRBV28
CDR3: ASSLGLAGTSEQY

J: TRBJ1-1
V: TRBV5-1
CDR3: ASSRGINTEAF

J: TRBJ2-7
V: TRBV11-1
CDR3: ASSPMTGYSYEQY

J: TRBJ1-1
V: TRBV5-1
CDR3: ASSLQPGQATEAF

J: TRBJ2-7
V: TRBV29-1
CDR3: SALTSGYEQY

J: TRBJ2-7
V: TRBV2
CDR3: ATSTSGSYEQY

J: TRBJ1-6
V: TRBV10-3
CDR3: AISRQGASSPLH

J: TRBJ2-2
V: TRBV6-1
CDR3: ASSEEGGKPGELF

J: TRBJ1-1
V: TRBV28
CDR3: ASSFRGPTEAF

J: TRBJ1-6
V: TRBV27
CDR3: ASSLKSGASSYNSPLH

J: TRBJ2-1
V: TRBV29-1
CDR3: SVGVGSGFDNEQF

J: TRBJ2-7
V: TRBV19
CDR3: ASRGVPNDEQY

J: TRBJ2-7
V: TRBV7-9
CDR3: ASLKGIDYEQY

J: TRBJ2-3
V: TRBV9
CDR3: ASSVKQRESDTQY

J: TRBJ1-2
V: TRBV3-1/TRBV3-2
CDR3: ASSPTRVFYGYT

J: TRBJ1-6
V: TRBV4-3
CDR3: ASSQVRTVGSPLH

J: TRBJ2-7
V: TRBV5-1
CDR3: ASSLGQGNEQY

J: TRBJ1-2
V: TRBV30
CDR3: AWATGGANGYT

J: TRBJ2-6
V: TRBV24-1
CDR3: ATSVGKGGSSGANVLT

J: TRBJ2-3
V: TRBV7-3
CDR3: ASSLDGGRIDTQY

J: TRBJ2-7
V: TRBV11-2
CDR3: ASSLVVASGIVVEQY

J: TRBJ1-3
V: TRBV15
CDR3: ATSREQGARGNTIY

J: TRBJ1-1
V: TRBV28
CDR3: ASSLDRGGTEAF

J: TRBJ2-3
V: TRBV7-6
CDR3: ASSKRGVPSGGLTDTQY

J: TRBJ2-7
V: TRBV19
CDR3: ASSTGRDPYEQY

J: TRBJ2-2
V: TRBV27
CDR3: ASRQAGTGELF

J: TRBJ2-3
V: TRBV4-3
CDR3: ASSQDASTDTQY

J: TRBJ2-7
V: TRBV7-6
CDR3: ASSNRDRLSYEQY

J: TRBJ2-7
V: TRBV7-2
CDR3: ASSPGQGMVGQY

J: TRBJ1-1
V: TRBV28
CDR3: ASSLDRDHEAF

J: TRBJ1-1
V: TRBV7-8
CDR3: ASSLRGAGTEAF

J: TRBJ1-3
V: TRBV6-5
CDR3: ASSKSSGNTIY

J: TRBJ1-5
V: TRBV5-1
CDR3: ASSPGTGGVSNQPQH

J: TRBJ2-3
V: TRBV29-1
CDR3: SVEGGTSGTDTQY